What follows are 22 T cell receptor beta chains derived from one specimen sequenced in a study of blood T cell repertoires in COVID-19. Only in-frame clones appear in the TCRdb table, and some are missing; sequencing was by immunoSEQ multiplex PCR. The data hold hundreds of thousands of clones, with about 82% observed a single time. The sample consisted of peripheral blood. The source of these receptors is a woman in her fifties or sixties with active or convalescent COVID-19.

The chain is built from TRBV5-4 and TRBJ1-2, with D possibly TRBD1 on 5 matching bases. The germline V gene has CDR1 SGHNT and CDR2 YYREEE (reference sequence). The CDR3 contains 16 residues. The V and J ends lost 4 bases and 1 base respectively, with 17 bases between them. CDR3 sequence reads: CASSTSSDSYNYGYTF. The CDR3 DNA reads TGTGCCAGCAGCACCTCATCAGACAGCTATAACTATGGCTACACCTTC.

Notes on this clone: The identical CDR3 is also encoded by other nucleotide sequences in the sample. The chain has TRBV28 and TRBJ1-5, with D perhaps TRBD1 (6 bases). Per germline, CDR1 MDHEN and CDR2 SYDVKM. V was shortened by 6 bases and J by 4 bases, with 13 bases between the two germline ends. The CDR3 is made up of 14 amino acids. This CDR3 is CASRLGQINQPQHF. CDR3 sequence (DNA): TGTGCCAGCAGGTTAGGACAGATTAATCAGCCCCAGCATTTT.

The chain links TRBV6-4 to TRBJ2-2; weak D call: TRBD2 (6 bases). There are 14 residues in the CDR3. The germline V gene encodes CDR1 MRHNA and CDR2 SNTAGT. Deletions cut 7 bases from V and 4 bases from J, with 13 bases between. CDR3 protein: CASNPGDGTGELFF. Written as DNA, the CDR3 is TGTGCCAGCAACCCGGGAGATGGCACCGGGGAGCTGTTTTTT.

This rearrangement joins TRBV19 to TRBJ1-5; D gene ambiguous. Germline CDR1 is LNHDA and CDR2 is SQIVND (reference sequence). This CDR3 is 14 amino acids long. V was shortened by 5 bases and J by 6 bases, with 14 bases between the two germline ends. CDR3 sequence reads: CASSPLQPGQPQHF. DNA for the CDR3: TGTGCCAGTAGTCCCCTCCAACCCGGTCAGCCCCAGCATTTT.

The CDR3 loop reads CASSQERGQGRDEQFF. CDR3 DNA sequence: TGTGCCAGCAGCCAAGAGAGGGGACAGGGGAGAGATGAGCAGTTCTTC. The chain links TRBV4-2 to TRBJ2-1; 10 positions match TRBD1. Germline V gene sequence: CDR1 LGHNA, CDR2 YNFKEQ. With V trimmed by 0 bases and J by 8 bases, 7 bases remained unmatched. The CDR3 consists of 16 residues.

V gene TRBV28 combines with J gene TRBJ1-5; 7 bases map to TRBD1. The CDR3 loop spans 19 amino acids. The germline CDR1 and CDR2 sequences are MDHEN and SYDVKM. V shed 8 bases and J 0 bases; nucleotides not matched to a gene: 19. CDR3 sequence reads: CASLRRKGATVNSNQPQHF. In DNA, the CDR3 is TGTGCCAGCCTCCGACGTAAGGGGGCGACCGTAAATAGCAATCAGCCCCAGCATTTT.

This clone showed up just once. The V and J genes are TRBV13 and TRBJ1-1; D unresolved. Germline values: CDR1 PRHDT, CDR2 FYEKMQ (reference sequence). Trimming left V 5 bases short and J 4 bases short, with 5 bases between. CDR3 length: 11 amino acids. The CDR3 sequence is CASSPGTEAFF. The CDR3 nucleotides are TGTGCCAGCAGCCCAGGCACTGAAGCTTTCTTT.

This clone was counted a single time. The CDR3 sequence is CASNRDRGPSYNSPLHF. The CDR3 DNA follows: TGTGCCAGTAACCGGGACAGGGGGCCGAGCTATAATTCACCCCTCCACTTT. The chain uses TRBV12-1 and TRBJ1-6; the D segment call TRBD1 is taken from the table without a DNA check. TRBV12-1 is termed a pseudogene. This CDR3 is built from 17 residues.

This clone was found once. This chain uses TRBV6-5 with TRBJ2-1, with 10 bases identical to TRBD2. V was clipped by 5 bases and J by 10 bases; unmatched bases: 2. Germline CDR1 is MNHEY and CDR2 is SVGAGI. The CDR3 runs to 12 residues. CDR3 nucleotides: TGTGCCAGCAGTCCTAGCGGGGGAGAGCAGTTCTTC. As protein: CASSPSGGEQFF.

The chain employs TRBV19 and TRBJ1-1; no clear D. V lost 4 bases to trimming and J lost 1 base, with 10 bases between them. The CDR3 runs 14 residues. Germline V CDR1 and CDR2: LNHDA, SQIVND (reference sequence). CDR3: CASSSIGGNTEAFF. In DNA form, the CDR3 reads TGTGCCAGTAGTAGCATAGGAGGGAACACTGAAGCTTTCTTT.

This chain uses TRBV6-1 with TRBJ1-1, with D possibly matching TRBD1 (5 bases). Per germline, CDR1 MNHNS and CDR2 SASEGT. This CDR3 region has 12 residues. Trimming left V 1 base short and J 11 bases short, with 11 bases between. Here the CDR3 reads CASSEGQMTAFF. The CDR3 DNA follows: TGTGCCAGCAGTGAAGGACAGATGACCGCTTTCTTT.

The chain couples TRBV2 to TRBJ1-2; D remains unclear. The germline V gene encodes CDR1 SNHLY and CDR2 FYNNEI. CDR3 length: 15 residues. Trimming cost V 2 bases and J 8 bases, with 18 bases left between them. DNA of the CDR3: TGTGCCAGCAGTGAAACGAATTCGGTCTCGAGGGGCTACACCTTC. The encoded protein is CASSETNSVSRGYTF.

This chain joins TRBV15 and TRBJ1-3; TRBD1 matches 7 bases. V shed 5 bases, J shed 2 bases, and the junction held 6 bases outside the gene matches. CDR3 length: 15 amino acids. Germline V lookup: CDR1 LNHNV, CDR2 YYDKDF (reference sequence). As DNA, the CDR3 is TGTGCCACCAGCGTGGGACAGTCAACTGGAAACACCATATATTTT. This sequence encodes CATSVGQSTGNTIYF.

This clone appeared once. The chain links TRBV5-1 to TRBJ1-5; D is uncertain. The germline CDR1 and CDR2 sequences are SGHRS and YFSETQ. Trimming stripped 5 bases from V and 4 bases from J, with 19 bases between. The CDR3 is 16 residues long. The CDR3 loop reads CASRTRELSGNQPQHF. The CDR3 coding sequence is TGCGCCAGCAGAACCCGGGAGTTGTCGGGGAATCAGCCCCAGCATTTT.

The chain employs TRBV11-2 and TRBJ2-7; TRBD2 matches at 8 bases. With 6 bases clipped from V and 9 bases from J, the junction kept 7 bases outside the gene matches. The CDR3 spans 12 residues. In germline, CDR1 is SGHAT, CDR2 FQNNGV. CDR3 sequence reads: CASSQAGEGQYF. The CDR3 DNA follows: TGTGCCAGCAGTCAAGCGGGGGAGGGGCAGTACTTC.

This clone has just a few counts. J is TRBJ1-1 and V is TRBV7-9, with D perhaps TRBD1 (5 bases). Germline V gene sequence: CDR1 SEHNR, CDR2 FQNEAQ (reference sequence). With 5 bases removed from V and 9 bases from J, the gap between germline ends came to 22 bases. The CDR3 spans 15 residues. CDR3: CASSLLRLGRGKAFF. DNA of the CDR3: TGTGCCAGCAGCCTACTGAGATTGGGGCGAGGTAAAGCTTTCTTT.

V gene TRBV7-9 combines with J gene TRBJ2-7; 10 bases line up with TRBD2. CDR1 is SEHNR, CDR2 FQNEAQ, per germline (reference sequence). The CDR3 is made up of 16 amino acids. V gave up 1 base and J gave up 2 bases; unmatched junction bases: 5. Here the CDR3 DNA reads TGTGCCAGCAGCTTAGGTCCTAGCGGGAGCCCCTACGAGCAGTACTTC. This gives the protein CASSLGPSGSPYEQYF.

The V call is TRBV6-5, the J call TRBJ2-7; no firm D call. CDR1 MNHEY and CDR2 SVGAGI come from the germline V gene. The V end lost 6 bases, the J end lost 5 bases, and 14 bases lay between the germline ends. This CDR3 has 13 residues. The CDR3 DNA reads TGTGCCAGCAGGAACTTAGTTTCCCACGAGCAGTACTTC. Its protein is CASRNLVSHEQYF.

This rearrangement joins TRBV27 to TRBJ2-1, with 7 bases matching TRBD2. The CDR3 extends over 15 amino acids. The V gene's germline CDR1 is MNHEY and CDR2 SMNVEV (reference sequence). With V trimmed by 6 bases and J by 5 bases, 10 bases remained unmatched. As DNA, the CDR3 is TGTGCCAGCAGACCTCCTAGCGGTTCCAACAATGAGCAGTTCTTC. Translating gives CASRPPSGSNNEQFF.

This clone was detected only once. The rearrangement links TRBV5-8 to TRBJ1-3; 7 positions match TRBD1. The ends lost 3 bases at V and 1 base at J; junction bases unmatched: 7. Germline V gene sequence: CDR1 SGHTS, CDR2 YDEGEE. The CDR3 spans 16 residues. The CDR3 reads CASSSRDSLSGNTIYF. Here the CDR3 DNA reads TGTGCCAGCAGCTCCCGGGACAGTTTATCTGGAAACACCATATATTTT.

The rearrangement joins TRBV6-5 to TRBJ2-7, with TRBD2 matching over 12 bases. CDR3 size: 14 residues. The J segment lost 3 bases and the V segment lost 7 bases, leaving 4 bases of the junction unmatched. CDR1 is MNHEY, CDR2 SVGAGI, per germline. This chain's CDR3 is CASKLTSGSYEQYF. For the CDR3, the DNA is TGTGCCAGCAAGCTGACTAGCGGGAGCTACGAGCAGTACTTC.

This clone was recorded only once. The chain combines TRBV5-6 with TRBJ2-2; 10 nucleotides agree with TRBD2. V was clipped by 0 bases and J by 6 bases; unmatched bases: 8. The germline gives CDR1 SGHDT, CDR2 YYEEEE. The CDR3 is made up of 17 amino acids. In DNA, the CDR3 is TGTGCCAGCAGCTTGGCTTTGGCTAGCGGGAGCCCCGGGGAGCTGTTTTTT. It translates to CASSLALASGSPGELFF.